The sequence of this T cell receptor beta chain was determined in a study of blood T cell repertoires in COVID-19. At the level of the study: The cDNA or gDNA used as material had been derived from T cells, B-cell-depleted T cells, or PBMCs.

CDR1 and CDR2 (germline): MDHEN, SYDVKM. V was clipped by 6 bases and J by 1 base; unmatched bases: 6. The CDR3 is 16 residues long. Assay: immunoSEQ multiplex PCR; the TCRdb copy retains only in-frame clones and omits some. The sample yields some 180,000 clones, 80% to 85% seen once. The clonotype was recovered from a man in his sixties or seventies with active or convalescent COVID-19. The chain recombines TRBV28 with TRBJ2-3, with 11 bases aligning to TRBD2. Material: peripheral blood. This CDR3 is CASSLRLAGRTDTQYF. In nucleotides, the CDR3 is TGTGCCAGCAGCCTCCGACTAGCGGGACGCACAGATACGCAGTATTTT.